A selection of T cell receptor beta chains follows, all from one sample in a study of T cells after yellow fever vaccination. TCRdb recomputed calls from the 5' RACE reads with MiXCR, one row per CDR3 protein. The table lists 550,000 to 750,000 distinct CDR3 sequences, roughly 13% of them singletons. Sample: PBMCs, taken on the day of the yellow fever booster vaccination. The source is a man between 25 and 39 years old who received the YFV17D yellow fever vaccine. CDR3s include the opening cysteine and the closing phenylalanine or tryptophan. The order of the fields is CDR3 DNA, CDR3 protein, D gene, J gene, clone size, CDR3 length, V gene. The D gene is left open where the match is weak. The size of a clone is reported for some rows only, either as once, few or many, or as a class for expanded clones.

CDR3 DNA: TGTGCCAGCAGCCCAACTAGAGATTACAATGAGCAGTTCTTC
CDR3 protein: CASSPTRDYNEQFF
D gene: .
J gene: TRBJ2-1
clone size: .
CDR3 length: 14
V gene: TRBV7-2

CDR3 DNA: TGCAGCGTAGGGCCACTCGGGAGAAACTACGAGCAGTACTTC
CDR3 protein: CSVGPLGRNYEQYF
D gene: .
J gene: TRBJ2-7
clone size: few
CDR3 length: 14
V gene: TRBV29-1

CDR3 DNA: TGCAGTGCCTCTCCCGACTGGGGGTTTGATACGCAGTATTTT
CDR3 protein: CSASPDWGFDTQYF
D gene: .
J gene: TRBJ2-3
clone size: few
CDR3 length: 14
V gene: TRBV20-1

CDR3 DNA: TGTGCCAGCAGCCCACGCCCGGGACAGTACCAAGAGACCCAGTACTTC
CDR3 protein: CASSPRPGQYQETQYF
D gene: TRBD1
J gene: TRBJ2-5
clone size: few
CDR3 length: 16
V gene: TRBV14

CDR3 DNA: TGCAGCGTTAGTACTAGCACCGAGCAGTACTTC
CDR3 protein: CSVSTSTEQYF
D gene: .
J gene: TRBJ2-7
clone size: .
CDR3 length: 11
V gene: TRBV29-1

CDR3 DNA: TGTGCCAGCAGCAGACAGGGACCTGGAAACACCATATATTTT
CDR3 protein: CASSRQGPGNTIYF
D gene: TRBD1
J gene: TRBJ1-3
clone size: many
CDR3 length: 14
V gene: TRBV2

CDR3 DNA: TGTGCCAGCAGTTACCGAAAAAACATTCAGTACTTC
CDR3 protein: CASSYRKNIQYF
D gene: .
J gene: TRBJ2-4
clone size: few
CDR3 length: 12
V gene: TRBV6-7

CDR3 DNA: TGTGCCAGTAGTAACCGGGACAGGGTTCTTGCTGGCTACACCTTC
CDR3 protein: CASSNRDRVLAGYTF
D gene: TRBD1
J gene: TRBJ1-2
clone size: .
CDR3 length: 15
V gene: TRBV19

CDR3 DNA: TGTGCCAGCAGTCCCCTAGGCTCTGATCAGCCCCAGCATTTT
CDR3 protein: CASSPLGSDQPQHF
D gene: .
J gene: TRBJ1-5
clone size: .
CDR3 length: 14
V gene: TRBV25-1

CDR3 DNA: TGTGCCAGCAGTTCATGGCGTTGGGAGCAGTTCTTC
CDR3 protein: CASSSWRWEQFF
D gene: .
J gene: TRBJ2-1
clone size: few
CDR3 length: 12
V gene: TRBV6-2/TRBV6-3

CDR3 DNA: TGCAGTGCTAGTATACTAGCACCCAATGAGCAGTTCTTC
CDR3 protein: CSASILAPNEQFF
D gene: .
J gene: TRBJ2-1
clone size: .
CDR3 length: 13
V gene: TRBV20-1

CDR3 DNA: TGCGCCAGCAGCTTGGGTGCTACCACCACCGGGGAGCTGTTTTTT
CDR3 protein: CASSLGATTTGELFF
D gene: .
J gene: TRBJ2-2
clone size: .
CDR3 length: 15
V gene: TRBV5-1

CDR3 DNA: TGTGCCAGCAGCTTAGCAAAGCCAGATACGCAGTATTTT
CDR3 protein: CASSLAKPDTQYF
D gene: .
J gene: TRBJ2-3
clone size: few
CDR3 length: 13
V gene: TRBV7-2

CDR3 DNA: TGTGCCAGCAGCGGACTAGCGGGAGGACAAGATACGCAGTATTTT
CDR3 protein: CASSGLAGGQDTQYF
D gene: TRBD2
J gene: TRBJ2-3
clone size: many
CDR3 length: 15
V gene: TRBV9

CDR3 DNA: TGTGCCAGCACCTCTTTGAACAATGAGCAGTTCTTC
CDR3 protein: CASTSLNNEQFF
D gene: .
J gene: TRBJ2-1
clone size: few
CDR3 length: 12
V gene: TRBV2

CDR3 DNA: TGTGCCAGCAGTTCTCCGGGACTAGGGACCGGGGAGCTGTTTTTT
CDR3 protein: CASSSPGLGTGELFF
D gene: TRBD2
J gene: TRBJ2-2
clone size: few
CDR3 length: 15
V gene: TRBV27

CDR3 DNA: TGCGCCAGCAGCTCCCGGGGCGGGGTGAACACCGGGGAGCTGTTTTTT
CDR3 protein: CASSSRGGVNTGELFF
D gene: .
J gene: TRBJ2-2
clone size: few
CDR3 length: 16
V gene: TRBV5-1

CDR3 DNA: TGTGCCAGCAGTTTCAGTGGCAGGGAAAATCAGCCCCAGCATTTT
CDR3 protein: CASSFSGRENQPQHF
D gene: .
J gene: TRBJ1-5
clone size: few
CDR3 length: 15
V gene: TRBV28

CDR3 DNA: TGTGCCAGCAGCGGACACGGCGGGAGATCTGCAGATACGCAGTATTTT
CDR3 protein: CASSGHGGRSADTQYF
D gene: TRBD2
J gene: TRBJ2-3
clone size: few
CDR3 length: 16
V gene: TRBV7-2

CDR3 DNA: TGTGCCAGCAGCTTAGGGGACAGGGCGAATTCACCCCTCCACTTT
CDR3 protein: CASSLGDRANSPLHF
D gene: TRBD1
J gene: TRBJ1-6
clone size: many
CDR3 length: 15
V gene: TRBV7-9

CDR3 DNA: TGTGCCAGCAGCTTGGTGGGAGAATCCTACGAGCAGTACTTC
CDR3 protein: CASSLVGESYEQYF
D gene: .
J gene: TRBJ2-7
clone size: few
CDR3 length: 14
V gene: TRBV7-2

CDR3 DNA: TGTGCCAGCAGTGAGGCAGGGGGGCACGAGCAGTACTTC
CDR3 protein: CASSEAGGHEQYF
D gene: .
J gene: TRBJ2-7
clone size: .
CDR3 length: 13
V gene: TRBV25-1

CDR3 DNA: TGCAGCGTCAAACCGGGTCTTCATAATGAAAAACTGTTTTTT
CDR3 protein: CSVKPGLHNEKLFF
D gene: .
J gene: TRBJ1-4
clone size: .
CDR3 length: 14
V gene: TRBV29-1

CDR3 DNA: TGTGCCAGCAGGAAGAACAGGGACACTGAAGCTTTCTTT
CDR3 protein: CASRKNRDTEAFF
D gene: .
J gene: TRBJ1-1
clone size: .
CDR3 length: 13
V gene: TRBV12-3/TRBV12-4

CDR3 DNA: TGTGCCAGCAGTTTACAGGGTTCGAACACTGAAGCTTTCTTT
CDR3 protein: CASSLQGSNTEAFF
D gene: .
J gene: TRBJ1-1
clone size: many
CDR3 length: 14
V gene: TRBV12-3/TRBV12-4

CDR3 DNA: TGTGCCAGCAGTTTGGAGGGTAGAACTGAAGCTTTCTTT
CDR3 protein: CASSLEGRTEAFF
D gene: .
J gene: TRBJ1-1
clone size: few
CDR3 length: 13
V gene: TRBV12-3/TRBV12-4

CDR3 DNA: TGTGCCAGCAGTCCCCCTCCCAAGCAGTACTTC
CDR3 protein: CASSPPPKQYF
D gene: .
J gene: TRBJ2-7
clone size: .
CDR3 length: 11
V gene: TRBV6-2/TRBV6-3

CDR3 DNA: TGTGCCATCAGTTCCGGGACAGGGGAAACAGATACGCAGTATTTT
CDR3 protein: CAISSGTGETDTQYF
D gene: TRBD1
J gene: TRBJ2-3
clone size: .
CDR3 length: 15
V gene: TRBV10-3

CDR3 DNA: TGCAGCGCGCGCACCGGGGCGAGCGCGGAGACCCAGTACTTC
CDR3 protein: CSARTGASAETQYF
D gene: .
J gene: TRBJ2-5
clone size: .
CDR3 length: 14
V gene: TRBV29-1

CDR3 DNA: TGCGCCAGCAGCTTGGAAGGGCAATGGACCATCTACGAGCAGTACTTC
CDR3 protein: CASSLEGQWTIYEQYF
D gene: .
J gene: TRBJ2-7
clone size: .
CDR3 length: 16
V gene: TRBV5-1

CDR3 DNA: TGTGCCAGCACCCTAAGGTCTGGGGCCAACGTCCTGACTTTC
CDR3 protein: CASTLRSGANVLTF
D gene: .
J gene: TRBJ2-6
clone size: few
CDR3 length: 14
V gene: TRBV11-2

CDR3 DNA: TGCGCCAGCAGCCTACAGCCCTCTGGGGCCAACGTCCTGACTTTC
CDR3 protein: CASSLQPSGANVLTF
D gene: .
J gene: TRBJ2-6
clone size: few
CDR3 length: 15
V gene: TRBV5-1

CDR3 DNA: TGCAGTGCCACTACAGGGGGCCCCTTGAATGAGCAGTTCTTC
CDR3 protein: CSATTGGPLNEQFF
D gene: TRBD1
J gene: TRBJ2-1
clone size: .
CDR3 length: 14
V gene: TRBV20-1

CDR3 DNA: TGTGCCAGCAGTCCCCTTAGGGAAGCGGGAGCCTACGAGCAGTACTTC
CDR3 protein: CASSPLREAGAYEQYF
D gene: TRBD2
J gene: TRBJ2-7
clone size: few
CDR3 length: 16
V gene: TRBV6-2/TRBV6-3

CDR3 DNA: TGTGCCAGCAGCTTATTGGCAGGGCAAGAGACCCAGTACTTC
CDR3 protein: CASSLLAGQETQYF
D gene: .
J gene: TRBJ2-5
clone size: .
CDR3 length: 14
V gene: TRBV7-9

CDR3 DNA: TGCAGTGCTAGAGAGGGAGCGGGAGGGGACCCCACAGATACGCAGTATTTT
CDR3 protein: CSAREGAGGDPTDTQYF
D gene: TRBD2
J gene: TRBJ2-3
clone size: .
CDR3 length: 17
V gene: TRBV20-1

CDR3 DNA: TGCAGTGCAAGGGGTGGTGGGGAGACCCAGTACTTC
CDR3 protein: CSARGGGETQYF
D gene: .
J gene: TRBJ2-5
clone size: many
CDR3 length: 12
V gene: TRBV20-1

CDR3 DNA: TGTGCCAGCAGGAAGAGAGCGGACTCCTACGAGCAGTACTTC
CDR3 protein: CASRKRADSYEQYF
D gene: .
J gene: TRBJ2-7
clone size: .
CDR3 length: 14
V gene: TRBV7-9